This section outlines one T cell receptor (beta chain) sequence together with its context. Its antigen is currently unknown. This CDR3 has 17 residues. Germline trimming cut 2 bases from V and 4 bases from J; bases unmatched to any gene: 3. The germline gives CDR1 MNHEY, CDR2 SVGAGI. This sample was included in a study of human T cells and chemical hapten exposure. Study-level background: Patch tests applied 0.01% DPC to the upper back and were scored after 6 days. Patients, chiefly female, had alopecia areata, totalis or universalis.

Time point indicated: patch test 3, about 24 weeks after DPC sensitization. Treatment of the sample: therapeutic diphenylcyclopropenone sensitization with weekly scalp DPC. Extraction of total RNA was performed on unfractionated whole blood. General study findings and limits: Counts of TCRs above 1 in 1000 frequency stayed unchanged with DPC sensitization.

TCRdb called the RACE reads again in MiXCR, with one record for every CDR3 protein. The sample lists more than 95,000 distinct CDR3 sequences, 30% to 35% occurring once. The chain combines TRBV6-5 with TRBJ2-2, with 14 bases fitting TRBD2. The sequenced sample was whole blood, obtained in connection with sensitization to the hapten diphenylcyclopropenone (DPC). The source of this sequence is a middle-aged man with alopecia areata. Some clones in this sample may be carry-over from other donors' samples. CDR3 residues: CASSYGLAGGGTGELFF. Written as DNA, the CDR3 is TGTGCCAGCAGTTACGGACTAGCGGGAGGAGGCACCGGGGAGCTGTTTTTT.